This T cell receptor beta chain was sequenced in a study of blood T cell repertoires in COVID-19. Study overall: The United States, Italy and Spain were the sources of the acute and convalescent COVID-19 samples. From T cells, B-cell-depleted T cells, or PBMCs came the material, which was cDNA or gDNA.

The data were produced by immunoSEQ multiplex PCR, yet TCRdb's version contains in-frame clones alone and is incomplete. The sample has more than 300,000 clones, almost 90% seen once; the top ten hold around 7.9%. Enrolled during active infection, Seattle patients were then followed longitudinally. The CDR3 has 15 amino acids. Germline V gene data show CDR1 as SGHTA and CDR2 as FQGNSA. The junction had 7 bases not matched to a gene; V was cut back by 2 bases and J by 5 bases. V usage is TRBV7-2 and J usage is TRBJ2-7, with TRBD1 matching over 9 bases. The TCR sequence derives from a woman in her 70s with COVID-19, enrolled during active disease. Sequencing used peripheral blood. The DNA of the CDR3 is TGTGCCAGCAGCTTACAGGGACAGGGAAGTAACGAGCAGTACTTC. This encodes CASSLQGQGSNEQYF.